Here is one T cell receptor beta chain with its context. This sample was taken from a study of cytomegalovirus exposure and HLA in healthy donors. Both 60 Vbeta primers and 13 Jbeta primers went into the PCR. Sequenced by immunoSEQ multiplex PCR; TCRdb stores in-frame clones only, minus some. The table records more than 150,000 clones, around 80% of them present only once. Losses at the gene ends were 3 bases for V and 1 base for J; bases not matched to a gene: 7. In germline, CDR1 is KGHSH, CDR2 LQKENI. This CDR3 is 19 amino acids long. Sequencing was carried out using PBMCs. J is TRBJ2-6 and V is TRBV18, with 12 nucleotides matching TRBD1. The clonotype was recovered from a man in his late teens or twenties in good health and CMV-seronegative. This chain's CDR3 is CASSPQPGQGASGANVLTF. The CDR3 coding sequence is TGTGCCAGCTCACCGCAGCCGGGACAGGGGGCTTCTGGGGCCAACGTCCTGACTTTC.